Listed below are T cell receptor beta chains from one sample, sequenced in a study of identical twins. TCRdb redid the calling of the 5' RACE reads with MiXCR, one entry per CDR3 protein. The sample contains 450,000 or so distinct CDR3 sequences, 20% to 25% of which appear only once. The same sample was also used in a study of T cells expressing NK-cell markers.

Sequencing was performed on CD4+ T cells sorted from blood. The source is a young woman in good health. Both conserved end residues are part of each CDR3. Fields, in order: D gene, J gene, V gene, clone size, CDR3 DNA, CDR3 protein. D genes are given only for firm matches. Rows may omit the clone size; those that give it use once, few, many or a size class.

NA TRBJ2-2 TRBV4-1 NA TGCGCCAGCAGCTCCCCGAAAGGGAACACCGGGGAGCTGTTTTTT CASSSPKGNTGELFF
TRBD2 TRBJ2-1 TRBV29-1 few TGCAGCGTTGCAATAGCGGGAGGGCTTTATGAGCAGTTCTTC CSVAIAGGLYEQFF
NA TRBJ2-3 TRBV7-9 few TGTGCCAGCAGCTCCCCTATGTACACAGATACGCAGTATTTT CASSSPMYTDTQYF
NA TRBJ2-1 TRBV6-5 few TGTGCCAGCAGTTACTCGGAACGGCGGGGGCCTGACAATGAGCAGTTCTTC CASSYSERRGPDNEQFF
NA TRBJ2-6 TRBV9 NA TGTGCCAGCAGCGTTACAGGGGGGGCCAACGTCCTGACTTTC CASSVTGGANVLTF
TRBD1 TRBJ1-1 TRBV5-1 NA TGCGCCAGCAGCCGGTCCCCACAGGGGGGTGAAGCTTTCTTT CASSRSPQGGEAFF
NA TRBJ2-7 TRBV20-1 NA TGCAGTGCCCCTCCCGCGGGGCAGACATTTTACGAGCAGTACTTC CSAPPAGQTFYEQYF
NA TRBJ2-1 TRBV2 NA TGTGCCAGCAGTTATATCGACCAATACAATGAGCAGTTCTTC CASSYIDQYNEQFF
NA TRBJ2-7 TRBV24-1 few TGTGCCACCAGTGGTAGAGGGAACTTACCCTACGAGCAGTACTTC CATSGRGNLPYEQYF
NA TRBJ1-5 TRBV20-1 many TGCAGTGCTCGTCGGGGGGATCAGCCCCAGCATTTT CSARRGDQPQHF
NA TRBJ2-1 TRBV30 once TGTGCCGGTGGGGGGAATGAGCAGTTCTTC CAGGGNEQFF
TRBD1 TRBJ2-3 TRBV29-1 NA TGCAGCGACACCGGGACAGGGAACACAGATACGCAGTATTTT CSDTGTGNTDTQYF
TRBD2 TRBJ2-1 TRBV5-6 NA TGTGCCAGCAGCCAAAGACTAGCGGGAGTCGGTGAGCAGTTCTTC CASSQRLAGVGEQFF
NA TRBJ1-1 TRBV29-1 NA TGCAGCGTTGAAGATCTTGGGGTAGGAGCTTTCTTT CSVEDLGVGAFF
NA TRBJ2-7 TRBV7-2 few TGTGCCAGCAGCTCGGGACGGAACTACGAGCAGTACTTC CASSSGRNYEQYF
NA TRBJ2-5 TRBV29-1 many TGCAGCGTTAAGGGCAACAGGCTGGGGGAGACCCAGTACTTC CSVKGNRLGETQYF
NA TRBJ2-7 TRBV10-3 few TGTGCCATCAGTTTAATCCGAACAGCCTCCTACGAGCAGTACTTC CAISLIRTASYEQYF
TRBD1 TRBJ1-4 TRBV6-5 many TGTGCCAGCAGTTACTCCTACAGGGGGCTTGATGAAAAACTGTTTTTT CASSYSYRGLDEKLFF
TRBD1 TRBJ2-1 TRBV2 NA TGTGCCAGTTCGGGACAGGGGAGCTACAATGAGCAGTTCTTC CASSGQGSYNEQFF
NA TRBJ2-5 TRBV29-1 NA TGCAGCGTGAGGGACTTCCAAGAGACCCAGTACTTC CSVRDFQETQYF
NA TRBJ2-5 TRBV18 few TGTGCCACCTCTCTTGGACAAGAGACCCAGTACTTC CATSLGQETQYF
NA TRBJ2-2 TRBV7-4 NA TGTGCCAGCAGCTTAATTTGGGGACCCACCGGGGAGCTGTTTTTT CASSLIWGPTGELFF
NA TRBJ2-3 TRBV6-5 NA TGTGCCAGCAGTTACTCGAGCCGGGGATATACGCAGTATTTT CASSYSSRGYTQYF
TRBD1 TRBJ2-2 TRBV6-1 NA TGTGCCAGCAGTGGACCGGGACAGGGAAATCCGGGGGAGCTGTTTTTT CASSGPGQGNPGELFF
TRBD2 TRBJ2-1 TRBV5-6 few TGTGCCAGCAGCAGGACTAGCGGGCTGTTCTTC CASSRTSGLFF
NA TRBJ2-5 TRBV5-6 once TGTGCCAGCAGCTTGCGATCAACGGGGCAAGAGACCCAGTACTTC CASSLRSTGQETQYF
NA TRBJ2-1 TRBV6-6 many TGTGCCAGCAGCCAAGACTACAATGAGCAGTTCTTC CASSQDYNEQFF
NA TRBJ1-2 TRBV25-1 few TGTGCCAGCAGTGAATATAGTCGGGATGGCTACACCTTC CASSEYSRDGYTF
NA TRBJ2-1 TRBV7-9 few TGTGCCAGCAGCTTGGGACGTGGCGTGAGGACGGGTGAGCAGTTCTTC CASSLGRGVRTGEQFF
NA TRBJ2-3 TRBV9 NA TGTGCCAGCAGCGTAGAAGTGGGGGGACACGGCGATACGCAGTATTTT CASSVEVGGHGDTQYF
TRBD1 TRBJ2-7 TRBV2 NA TGTGCCAGCAGTGGGCCCGGCCGGGACAGGGCCAAGTTC CASSGPGRDRAKF
NA TRBJ1-1 TRBV6-1 few TGTGCCAGCATCCCCGGGCCCAACACTGAAGCTTTCTTT CASIPGPNTEAFF
TRBD2 TRBJ2-3 TRBV6-2/TRBV6-3 NA TGTGCCAGCAGTTACTCGAGGTTTGGGACTAGCGGGGCGACTAGCACAGATACGCAGTATTTT CASSYSRFGTSGATSTDTQYF
NA TRBJ2-1 TRBV18 few TGTGCCAGCTCACCTTCACTCAATGAGCAGTTCTTC CASSPSLNEQFF
TRBD1 TRBJ2-2 TRBV7-7 NA TGTGCTAGCAGCTTAGGACAGGAGAACACCGGGGAGCTGTTTTTT CASSLGQENTGELFF
NA TRBJ1-5 TRBV19 NA TGTGCCAGTAGTATCCGGGGATATAGCAATCAGCCCCAGCATTTT CASSIRGYSNQPQHF
NA TRBJ2-1 TRBV25-1 NA TGTGCCAGCAGTGAATACCGGGGCTCCTACAATGAGCAGTTCTTC CASSEYRGSYNEQFF
TRBD1 TRBJ2-7 TRBV20-1 few TGCAGTGCGCCCGGACAGGGCAACTACGAGCAGTACTTC CSAPGQGNYEQYF
NA TRBJ2-5 TRBV7-9 NA TGTGCCAGCAGCTTAGGGGGGGATAAAGAGACCCAGTACTTC CASSLGGDKETQYF
NA TRBJ2-7 TRBV20-1 NA TGCAGTGTTACCGATGGGCGATTGTTGAGGACCTCCGAGCAGTACTTC CSVTDGRLLRTSEQYF
NA TRBJ2-1 TRBV20-1 NA TGCAGTGGGGAGGCCTCCTACAATGAGCAGTTCTTC CSGEASYNEQFF
NA TRBJ2-1 TRBV24-1 NA TGTGCCACCAGTGATTTGCGAGCGGTGGGGTCCAATGAGCAGTTCTTC CATSDLRAVGSNEQFF